This is a list of T cell receptor beta chains from one sample in a study of regulatory T cells in long-lasting Graves disease. TCRdb re-called the multiplex PCR reads through MiXCR, storing one row per CDR3 protein. The sample contains 350,000 to 500,000 distinct CDR3 sequences, roughly 15% of which appear only once. Another study also made use of these data, one on T cells in Graves' hyperthyroidism and ophthalmopathy.

This sample comprised peripheral blood mononuclear cells (PBMCs), obtained at new diagnosis, from a patient treated with antithyroid drugs. The receptors shown here come from a woman between 18 and 29 years old with Graves disease. CDR3s include the opening cysteine and the closing phenylalanine or tryptophan. D genes are given only for firm matches. Expanded clones are given a class, and other clones once, few, many or no size at all.

many | TRBJ2-7 | NA | TRBV18 | TGTGCCAGCTCACCAGCGCAGAACTACGAGCAGTACTTC | CASSPAQNYEQYF
few | TRBJ2-7 | TRBD2 | TRBV20-1 | TGCAGTGCTCCTCTAGCGGAAAGCTCCTACGAGCAGTACTTC | CSAPLAESSYEQYF
few | TRBJ2-3 | TRBD2 | TRBV19 | TGTGCCAGTAGTATATTGGGGGGGGTCACAGATACGCAGTATTTT | CASSILGGVTDTQYF
NA | TRBJ1-6 | NA | TRBV30 | TGTGCCTGGAGCCCACCCCGGACCGTTTTATGGACCCTCCACTTT | CAWSPPRTVLWTLHF
NA | TRBJ1-6 | NA | TRBV27 | TGTGCCAGCAGTTTAGGGGGGGCCGGGGATTCACCCCTCCACTTT | CASSLGGAGDSPLHF
few | TRBJ2-3 | NA | TRBV14 | TGTGCCAGCAGCCCCTTGTGGAGGCCCGCCGATGGGCAGTATTTT | CASSPLWRPADGQYF
many | TRBJ2-3 | NA | TRBV7-2 | TGTGCCAGCAGCTTCAACAGGGATACGCAGTATTTT | CASSFNRDTQYF
many | TRBJ1-5 | TRBD1 | TRBV7-8 | TGTGCCAGCAGCTTAGTAGGGGGCGCAGGCCTCCATCAGCCCCAGCATTTT | CASSLVGGAGLHQPQHF
many | TRBJ2-1 | NA | TRBV12-5 | TGTGCTAGTGACTTGGGGACCCCTGGCAATGAGCAGTTCTTC | CASDLGTPGNEQFF
many | TRBJ1-5 | NA | TRBV10-3 | TGTGCCACAAGGGAGGGAACTGAGCCCCAGCATTTT | CATREGTEPQHF
NA | TRBJ1-4 | NA | TRBV4-3 | TGCGCCAGCAGCCAACAGGGTGTTGGTAATGAAAAACTGTTTTTT | CASSQQGVGNEKLFF
many | TRBJ2-7 | TRBD2 | TRBV27 | TGTGCCAGCGGATCGACAGTGAGGAGGACTAGCGGCAGCGAGCAGTACTTC | CASGSTVRRTSGSEQYF
many | TRBJ1-1 | TRBD1 | TRBV5-1 | TGCGCCAGCAGCCAAGGGGGGACAGCTAACACTGAAGCTTTCTTT | CASSQGGTANTEAFF
NA | TRBJ1-1 | NA | TRBV29-1 | TGCAGCGTTGTTCGACACCTCGACGCTGAAGCTTTCTTT | CSVVRHLDAEAFF
many | TRBJ2-1 | NA | TRBV7-9 | TGTGCCAGCAGCCCTCTGAGTGGGGGCGGGAGTTCCTACAATGAGCAGTTCTTC | CASSPLSGGGSSYNEQFF